This TCR beta chain was sequenced in a study of cytomegalovirus exposure and HLA in healthy donors. Findings of the study overall: In all likelihood, a cluster of highly shared sequence variants was a sequencing artifact. What a later analysis reportedly showed was that an Asian-associated ancestry cluster had fewer N-insertions than the roughly 700-donor mean. In an earlier analysis, about 87% or about 30%: the productive usage of most TCR beta V segments.

On this clone: Its antigen is not known.

The study ran its PCR with 60 Vbeta and 13 Jbeta primers. TCRdb's table, derived via immunoSEQ multiplex PCR, lists solely in-frame clones and lacks some. The repertoire holds about 170,000 clones, with around 80% as singletons. This TCR came from a woman in her 50s in good health and CMV-seropositive. The sample was PBMCs.

In DNA, the CDR3 is TGTGCCAGCAGTTCTCGCCTAGCGTCCCAAGAGACCCAGTACTTC. It translates to CASSSRLASQETQYF. The chain has TRBV6-5 and TRBJ2-5; a weak D match, TRBD2 (6 bases). The germline CDR1 and CDR2 sequences are MNHEY and SVGAGI. V lost 4 bases and J lost 1, with 13 bases in between. This CDR3 is 15 amino acids long.